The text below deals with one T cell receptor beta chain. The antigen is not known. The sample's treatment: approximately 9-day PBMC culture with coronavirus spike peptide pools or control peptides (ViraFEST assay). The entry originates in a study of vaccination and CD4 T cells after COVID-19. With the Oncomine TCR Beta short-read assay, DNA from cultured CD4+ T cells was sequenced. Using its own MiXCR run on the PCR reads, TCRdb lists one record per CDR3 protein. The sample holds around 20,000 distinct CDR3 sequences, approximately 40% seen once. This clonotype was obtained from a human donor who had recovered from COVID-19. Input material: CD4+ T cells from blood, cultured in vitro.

The chain's CDR3 is CATWRPEFPEAFF. DNA for the CDR3: TGTGCCACCTGGCGCCCTGAGTTCCCTGAAGCTTTCTTT. This sequence joins TRBV28 and TRBJ1-1; unclear D gene. The V and J ends lost 10 bases and 6 bases respectively, with 18 bases between them. Germline V gene lookup returns CDR1 MDHEN and CDR2 SYDVKM. The CDR3 loop spans 13 amino acids.